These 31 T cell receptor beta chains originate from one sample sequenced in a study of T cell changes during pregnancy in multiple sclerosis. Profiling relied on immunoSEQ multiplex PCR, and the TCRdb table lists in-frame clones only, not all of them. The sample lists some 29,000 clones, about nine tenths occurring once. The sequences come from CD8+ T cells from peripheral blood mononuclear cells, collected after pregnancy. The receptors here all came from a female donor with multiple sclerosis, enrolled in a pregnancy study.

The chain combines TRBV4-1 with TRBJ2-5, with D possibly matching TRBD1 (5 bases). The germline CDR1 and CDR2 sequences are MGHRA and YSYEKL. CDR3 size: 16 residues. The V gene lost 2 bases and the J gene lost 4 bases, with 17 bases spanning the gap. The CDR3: CASSQLTGRLLETQYF. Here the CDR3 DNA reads TGCGCCAGCAGCCAACTTACAGGAAGACTTCTAGAGACCCAGTACTTC.

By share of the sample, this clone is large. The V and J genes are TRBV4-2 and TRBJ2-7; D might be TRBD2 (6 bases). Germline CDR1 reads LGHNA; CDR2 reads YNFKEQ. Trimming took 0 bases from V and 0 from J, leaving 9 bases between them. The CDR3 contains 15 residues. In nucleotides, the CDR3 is TGTGCCAGCAGCCAAGAGGAGGGGAGCTCCTACGAGCAGTACTTC. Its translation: CASSQEEGSSYEQYF.

CDR3 in amino acids: CAAERGQLPYGYTF. The CDR3 DNA reads as TGTGCCGCGGAGCGCGGGCAGCTCCCCTATGGCTACACCTTC. The V call is TRBV28, the J call TRBJ1-2; D is uncertain. V lost 11 bases and J lost 4, with 20 bases in between. Germline values: CDR1 MDHEN, CDR2 SYDVKM. CDR3 length equals 14 residues.

In nucleotides, the CDR3 is TGTGCCAGCAGCTTCGTACCCAGCGGGCCCTACAATGAGCAGTTCTTC. Translating it yields CASSFVPSGPYNEQFF. The rearrangement links TRBV7-9 to TRBJ2-1, with a tentative D call TRBD2 (6 bases). Germline CDR1 SEHNR, CDR2 FQNEAQ (reference sequence). V lost 3 bases to trimming and J lost 2 bases, with 14 bases between them. The CDR3 spans 16 residues.

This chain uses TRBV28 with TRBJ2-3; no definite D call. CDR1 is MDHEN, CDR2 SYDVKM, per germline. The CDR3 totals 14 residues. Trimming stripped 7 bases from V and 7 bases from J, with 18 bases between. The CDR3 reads CASIGLPRGNTQYF. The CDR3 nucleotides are TGTGCCAGCATCGGCCTCCCCCGAGGAAATACGCAGTATTTT. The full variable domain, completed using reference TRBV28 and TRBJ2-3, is DVKVTQSSRYLVKRTGEKVFLECVQDMDHENMFWYRQDPGLGLRLIYFSYDVKMKEKGDIPEGYSVSREKKERFSLILESASTNQTSMYLCASIGLPRGNTQYFGPGTRLTVL.

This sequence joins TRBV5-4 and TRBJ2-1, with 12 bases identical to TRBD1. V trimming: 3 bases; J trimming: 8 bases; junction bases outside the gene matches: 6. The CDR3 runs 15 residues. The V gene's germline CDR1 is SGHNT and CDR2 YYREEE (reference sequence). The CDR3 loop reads CASSSGTGGFDEQFF. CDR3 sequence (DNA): TGTGCCAGCAGCTCCGGGACAGGGGGCTTCGATGAGCAGTTCTTC.

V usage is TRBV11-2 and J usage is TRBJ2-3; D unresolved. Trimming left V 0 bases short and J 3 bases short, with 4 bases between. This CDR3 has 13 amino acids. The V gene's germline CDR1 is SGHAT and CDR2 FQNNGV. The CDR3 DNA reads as TGTGCCAGCAGCTTAGATAGTACAGATACGCAGTATTTT. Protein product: CASSLDSTDTQYF.

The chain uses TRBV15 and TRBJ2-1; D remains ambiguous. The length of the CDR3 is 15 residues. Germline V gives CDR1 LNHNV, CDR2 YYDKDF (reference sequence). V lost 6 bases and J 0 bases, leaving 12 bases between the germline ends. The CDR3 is CATSLFPSSYNEQFF. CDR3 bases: TGTGCCACCAGTCTCTTCCCTAGCTCCTACAATGAGCAGTTCTTC.

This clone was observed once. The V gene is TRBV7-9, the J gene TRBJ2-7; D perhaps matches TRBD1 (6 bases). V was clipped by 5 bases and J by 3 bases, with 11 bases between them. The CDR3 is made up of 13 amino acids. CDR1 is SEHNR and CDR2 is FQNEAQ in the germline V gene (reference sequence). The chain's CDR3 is CASSPRDNYEQYF. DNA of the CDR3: TGTGCCAGCAGCCCCCGGGACAACTACGAGCAGTACTTC.

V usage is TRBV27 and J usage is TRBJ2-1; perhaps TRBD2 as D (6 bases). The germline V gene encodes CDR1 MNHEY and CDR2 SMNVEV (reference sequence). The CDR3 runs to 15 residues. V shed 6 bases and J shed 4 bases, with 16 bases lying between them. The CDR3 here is CASRTSPPPYNEQFF. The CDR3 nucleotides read TGTGCCAGCAGAACTAGCCCTCCCCCGTACAATGAGCAGTTCTTC.

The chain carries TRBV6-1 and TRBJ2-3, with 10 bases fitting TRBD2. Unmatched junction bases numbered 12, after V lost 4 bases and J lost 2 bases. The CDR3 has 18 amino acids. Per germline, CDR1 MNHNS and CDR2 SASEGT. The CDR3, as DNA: TGTGCCAGCAGTGGCGGGCTTGGAGCGGGAGGGGACACAGATACGCAGTATTTT. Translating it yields CASSGGLGAGGDTDTQYF.

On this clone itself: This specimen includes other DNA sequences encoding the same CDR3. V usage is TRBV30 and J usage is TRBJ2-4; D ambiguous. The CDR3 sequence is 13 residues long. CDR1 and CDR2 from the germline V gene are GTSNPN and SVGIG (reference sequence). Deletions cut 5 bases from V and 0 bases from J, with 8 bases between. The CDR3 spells CAWWRLAKNIQYF. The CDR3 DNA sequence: TGTGCCTGGTGGCGGCTAGCCAAAAACATTCAGTACTTC.

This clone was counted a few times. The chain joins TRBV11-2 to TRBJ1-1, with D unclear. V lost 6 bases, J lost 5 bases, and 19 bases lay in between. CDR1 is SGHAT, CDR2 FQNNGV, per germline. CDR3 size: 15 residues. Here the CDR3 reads CASSFEGQRGTEAFF. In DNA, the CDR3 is TGTGCCAGCAGTTTTGAGGGCCAGCGCGGGACTGAAGCTTTCTTT.

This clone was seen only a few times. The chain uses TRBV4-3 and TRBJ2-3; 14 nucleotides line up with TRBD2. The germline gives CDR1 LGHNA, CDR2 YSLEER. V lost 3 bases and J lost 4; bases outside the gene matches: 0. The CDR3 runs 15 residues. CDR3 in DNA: TGCGCCAGCAGCCAGGGACTAGCGGGAGCAGATACGCAGTATTTT. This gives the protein CASSQGLAGADTQYF.

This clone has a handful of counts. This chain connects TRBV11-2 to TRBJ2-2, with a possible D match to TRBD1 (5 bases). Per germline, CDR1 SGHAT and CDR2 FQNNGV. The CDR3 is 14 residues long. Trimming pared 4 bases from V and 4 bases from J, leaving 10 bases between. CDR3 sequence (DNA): TGTGCCAGCAGCTCGATTAGGGGCACCGGGGAGCTGTTTTTT. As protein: CASSSIRGTGELFF.

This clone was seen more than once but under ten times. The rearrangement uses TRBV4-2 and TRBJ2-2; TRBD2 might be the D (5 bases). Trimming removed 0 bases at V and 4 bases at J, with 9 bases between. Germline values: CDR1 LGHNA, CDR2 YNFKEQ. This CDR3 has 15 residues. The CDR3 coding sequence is TGTGCCAGCAGCCAAGAGGAGGCGGGCACCGGGGAGCTGTTTTTT. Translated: CASSQEEAGTGELFF.

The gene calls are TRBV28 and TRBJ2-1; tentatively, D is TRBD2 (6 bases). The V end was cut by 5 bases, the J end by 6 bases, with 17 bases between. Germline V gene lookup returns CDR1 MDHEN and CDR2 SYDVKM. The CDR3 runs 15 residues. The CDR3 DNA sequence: TGTGCCAGCAGTCCGGGACTTCCTCTAGGCAATGAGCAGTTCTTC. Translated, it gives CASSPGLPLGNEQFF.

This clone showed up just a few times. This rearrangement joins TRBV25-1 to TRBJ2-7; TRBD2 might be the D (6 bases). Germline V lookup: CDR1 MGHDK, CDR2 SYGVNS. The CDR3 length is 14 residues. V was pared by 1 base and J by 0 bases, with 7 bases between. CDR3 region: CASSEWDSSYEQYF. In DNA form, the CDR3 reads TGTGCCAGCAGTGAATGGGACTCCTCCTACGAGCAGTACTTC.

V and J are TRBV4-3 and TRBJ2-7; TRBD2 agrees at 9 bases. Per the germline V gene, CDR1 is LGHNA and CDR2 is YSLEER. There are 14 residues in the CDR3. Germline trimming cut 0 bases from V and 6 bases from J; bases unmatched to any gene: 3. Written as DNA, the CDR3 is TGCGCCAGCAGCCAAGATGCTAGCGGGGTCGAGCAGTACTTC. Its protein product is CASSQDASGVEQYF.

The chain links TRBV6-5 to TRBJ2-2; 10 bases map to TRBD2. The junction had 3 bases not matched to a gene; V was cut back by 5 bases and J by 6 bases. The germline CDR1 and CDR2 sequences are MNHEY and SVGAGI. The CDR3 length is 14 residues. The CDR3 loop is CASSEREGPGELFF. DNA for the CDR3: TGTGCCAGCAGTGAGCGGGAGGGTCCCGGGGAGCTGTTTTTT.

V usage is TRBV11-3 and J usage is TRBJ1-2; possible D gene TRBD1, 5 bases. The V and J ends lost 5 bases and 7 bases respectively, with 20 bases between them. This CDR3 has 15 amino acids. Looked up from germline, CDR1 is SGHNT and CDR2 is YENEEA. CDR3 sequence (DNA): TGTGCCAGCAGCCCCCGGGGAGGGGTGAACAGTGGCTACACCTTC. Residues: CASSPRGGVNSGYTF.

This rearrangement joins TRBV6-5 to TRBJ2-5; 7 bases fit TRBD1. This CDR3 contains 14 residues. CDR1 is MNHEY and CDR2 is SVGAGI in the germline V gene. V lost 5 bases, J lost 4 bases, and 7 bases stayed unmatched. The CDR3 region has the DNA TGTGCCAGCAGTCAGGGGGTAAAAAGAGAGACCCAGTACTTC. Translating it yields CASSQGVKRETQYF.

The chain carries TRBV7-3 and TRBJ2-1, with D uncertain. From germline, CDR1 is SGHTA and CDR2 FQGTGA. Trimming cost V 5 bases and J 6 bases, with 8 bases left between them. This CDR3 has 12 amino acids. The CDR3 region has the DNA TGTGCCAGCAGCCGAGTGGTCAATGAGCAGTTCTTC. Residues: CASSRVVNEQFF.

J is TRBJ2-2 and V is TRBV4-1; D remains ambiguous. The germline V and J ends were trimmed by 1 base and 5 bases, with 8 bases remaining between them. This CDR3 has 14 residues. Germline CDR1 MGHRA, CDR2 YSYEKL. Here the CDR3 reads CASSQGDMTGELFF. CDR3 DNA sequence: TGCGCCAGCAGCCAAGGCGACATGACCGGGGAGCTGTTTTTT.

This CDR3 reads CASSYWTGGMQDTQYF. CDR3 nucleotide sequence: TGTGCCAGTAGCTACTGGACAGGGGGTATGCAAGATACGCAGTATTTT. The chain couples TRBV19 to TRBJ2-3; 10 bases map to TRBD1. V lost 6 bases to trimming and J lost 5 bases; unmatched junction nucleotides: 11. This CDR3 has 16 residues. CDR1 is LNHDA and CDR2 is SQIVND in the germline V gene (reference sequence).

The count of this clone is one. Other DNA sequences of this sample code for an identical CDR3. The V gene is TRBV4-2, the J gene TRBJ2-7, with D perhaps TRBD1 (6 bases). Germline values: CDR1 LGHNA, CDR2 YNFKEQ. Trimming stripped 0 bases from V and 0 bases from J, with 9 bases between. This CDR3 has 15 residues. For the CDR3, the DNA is TGTGCCAGCAGCCAAGATAGGGGGAGCTCCTACGAGCAGTACTTC. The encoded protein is CASSQDRGSSYEQYF.

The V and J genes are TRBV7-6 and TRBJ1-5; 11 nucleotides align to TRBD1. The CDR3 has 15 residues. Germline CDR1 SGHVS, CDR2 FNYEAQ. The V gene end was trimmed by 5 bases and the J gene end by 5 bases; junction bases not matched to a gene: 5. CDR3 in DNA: TGTGCCAGCAGCCCGGGGACAGGGGGACATCAGCCCCAGCATTTT. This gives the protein CASSPGTGGHQPQHF.

The CDR3 spells CASSHAGNRSNQPQHF. The CDR3 nucleotides read TGCGCCAGCAGTCATGCGGGAAACCGAAGCAATCAGCCCCAGCATTTT. This chain joins TRBV23-1 and TRBJ1-5; D uncertain. TRBV23-1 has ORF status, its function being uncertain. V was pared by 3 bases and J by 1 base, with 13 bases between. This CDR3 contains 16 residues.

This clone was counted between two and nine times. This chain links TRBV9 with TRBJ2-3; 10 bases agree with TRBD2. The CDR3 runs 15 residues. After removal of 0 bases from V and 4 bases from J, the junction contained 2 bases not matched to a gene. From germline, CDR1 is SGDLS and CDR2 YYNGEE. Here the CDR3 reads CASSVAGTSADTQYF. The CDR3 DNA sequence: TGTGCCAGCAGCGTAGCGGGGACTAGCGCAGATACGCAGTATTTT.

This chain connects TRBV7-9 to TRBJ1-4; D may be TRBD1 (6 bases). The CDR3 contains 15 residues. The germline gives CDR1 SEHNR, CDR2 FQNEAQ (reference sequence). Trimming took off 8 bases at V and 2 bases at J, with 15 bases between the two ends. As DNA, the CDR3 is TGTGCCAGCGGCCGGCCGACAGGCACTAATGAAAAACTGTTTTTT. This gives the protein CASGRPTGTNEKLFF.

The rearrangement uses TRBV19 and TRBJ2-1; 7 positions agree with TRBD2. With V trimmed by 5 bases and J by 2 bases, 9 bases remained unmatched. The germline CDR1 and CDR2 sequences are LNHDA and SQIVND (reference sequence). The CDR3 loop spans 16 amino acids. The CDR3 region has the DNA TGTGCCAGTAGTGCAGCGGGGAGGCCACCCTACAATGAGCAGTTCTTC. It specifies CASSAAGRPPYNEQFF.